Below are 3 T cell receptor beta chains sequenced from a single sample in a study of T-cell memory formation after mild COVID-19. In TCRdb, the 5' RACE reads were re-called with MiXCR into one record per CDR3 protein. The table lists about 210,000 distinct CDR3 sequences, about 10% of them singletons. Sequenced material: PBMCs or a T cell subset sorted from them (not recorded which). The source is a man aged 18 to 35 who had mild COVID-19 (a few samples of this study predate the infection). Cell type and time point are not known.

Only a few counts were recorded for this clonotype. This chain joins TRBV12-3 or TRBV12-4 and TRBJ1-5; 10 nucleotides align to TRBD1. The CDR3 spans 15 residues. V trimming: 6 bases; J trimming: 5 bases; junction bases outside the gene matches: 7. The CDR3 here is CASSTGQGLYQPQHF. For the CDR3, the DNA is TGTGCCAGCAGCACGGGACAGGGGCTATATCAGCCCCAGCATTTT.

This clonotype was picked up a small number of times. The V call is TRBV7-3, the J call TRBJ2-1; 8 bases map to TRBD1. Germline loops: CDR1 SGHTA, CDR2 FQGTGA. V was pared by 5 bases and J by 1 base, with 4 bases of the junction left unmatched. The CDR3 loop spans 15 amino acids. The CDR3 loop reads CASSRTGGSYNEQFF. CDR3 coding DNA: TGTGCCAGCAGCCGAACAGGGGGTTCCTACAATGAGCAGTTCTTC.

In its sample, this clonotype was seen a few times. This chain joins TRBV7-2 and TRBJ2-7; 9 bases align to TRBD1. Per the germline V gene, CDR1 is SGHTA and CDR2 is FQGNSA. V lost 3 bases, J lost 6 bases, and 3 bases stayed unmatched. The CDR3 covers 13 residues. The CDR3, as DNA: TGTGCCAGCAGCTTTGGACAGGGGCGCGAGCAGTACGTC. Its translation is CASSFGQGREQYV.